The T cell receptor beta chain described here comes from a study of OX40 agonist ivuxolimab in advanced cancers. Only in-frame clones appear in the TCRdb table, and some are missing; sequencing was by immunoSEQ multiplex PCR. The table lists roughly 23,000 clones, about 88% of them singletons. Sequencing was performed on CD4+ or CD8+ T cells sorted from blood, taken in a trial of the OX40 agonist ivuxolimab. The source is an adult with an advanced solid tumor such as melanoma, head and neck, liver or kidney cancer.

The CDR3 loop is CASSKEGLGAGYSYEQYF. DNA of the CDR3: TGTGCCAGCAGCAAAGAGGGCCTGGGAGCGGGCTACTCCTACGAGCAGTACTTC. The chain combines TRBV21-1 with TRBJ2-7; the D call of TRBD2 is as the table states it, not checked on the DNA. TRBV21-1 is a documented pseudogene. This CDR3 region has 18 residues.